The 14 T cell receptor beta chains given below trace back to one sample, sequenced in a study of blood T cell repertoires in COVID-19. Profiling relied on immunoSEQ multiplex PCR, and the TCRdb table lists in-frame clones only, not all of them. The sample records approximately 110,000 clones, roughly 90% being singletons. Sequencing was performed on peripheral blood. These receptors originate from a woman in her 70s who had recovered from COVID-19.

The CDR3 nucleotides are TGTGCCAGCAGCCTACCACAGGGGTGGGGTAACACTGAAGCTTTCTTT. This encodes CASSLPQGWGNTEAFF. The chain has TRBV7-9 and TRBJ1-1, with TRBD1 matching over 7 bases. The CDR3 has 16 amino acids. Looked up from germline, CDR1 is SEHNR and CDR2 is FQNEAQ (reference sequence). J gave up 2 bases and V 5 bases, and 11 bases lay outside the gene matches.

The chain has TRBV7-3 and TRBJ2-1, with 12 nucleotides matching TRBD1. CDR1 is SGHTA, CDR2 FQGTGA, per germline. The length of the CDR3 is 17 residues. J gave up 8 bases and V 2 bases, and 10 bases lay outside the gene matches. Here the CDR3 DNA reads TGTGCCAGCAGCTTATTTAGAGGGACAGGGGGCTTAGATGAGCAGTTCTTC. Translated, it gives CASSLFRGTGGLDEQFF.

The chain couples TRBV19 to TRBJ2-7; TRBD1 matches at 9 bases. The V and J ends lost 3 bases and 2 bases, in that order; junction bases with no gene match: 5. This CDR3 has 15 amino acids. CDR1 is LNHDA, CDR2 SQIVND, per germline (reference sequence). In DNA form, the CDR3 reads TGTGCCAGTAGTATTGGACAGGGGAGTACCTACGAGCAGTACTTC. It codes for CASSIGQGSTYEQYF.

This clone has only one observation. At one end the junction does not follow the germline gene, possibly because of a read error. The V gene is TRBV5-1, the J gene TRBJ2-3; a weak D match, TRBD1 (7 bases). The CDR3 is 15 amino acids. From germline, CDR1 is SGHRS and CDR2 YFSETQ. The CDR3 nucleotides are TGCGCCAGCAGTTTGGGGGGACAGCCCACAGATACGCAGTATTTT. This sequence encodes CASSLGGQPTDTQYF.

The CDR3 nucleotides are TGCGCCAGCAGCTTGGGGGGCAGCTCTGGGGCCAACGTCCTGACTTTC. Its protein product is CASSLGGSSGANVLTF. This chain links TRBV5-1 with TRBJ2-6, with TRBD1 as a possible D gene (5 bases). The germline V gene has CDR1 SGHRS and CDR2 YFSETQ. CDR3 length: 16 residues. Trimming cost V 0 bases and J 0 bases, with 7 bases left between them.

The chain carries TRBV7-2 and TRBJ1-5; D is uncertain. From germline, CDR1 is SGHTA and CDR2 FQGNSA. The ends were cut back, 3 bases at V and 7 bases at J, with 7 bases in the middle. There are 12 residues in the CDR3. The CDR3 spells CASSLEWQPQHF. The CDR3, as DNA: TGTGCCAGCAGCTTGGAGTGGCAGCCCCAGCATTTT. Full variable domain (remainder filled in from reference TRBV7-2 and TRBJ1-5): GAGVSQSPSNKVTEKGKDVELRCDPISGHTALYWYRQSLGQGLEFLIYFQGNSAPDKSGLPSDRFSAERTGGSVSTLTIQRTQQEDSAVYLCASSLEWQPQHFGDGTRLSIL.

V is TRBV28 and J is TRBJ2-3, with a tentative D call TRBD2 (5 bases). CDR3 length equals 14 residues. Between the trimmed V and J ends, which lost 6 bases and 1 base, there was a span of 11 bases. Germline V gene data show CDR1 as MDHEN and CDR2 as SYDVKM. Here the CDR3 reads CASRAIGGTDTQYF. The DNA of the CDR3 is TGTGCCAGCAGAGCGATCGGGGGCACAGATACGCAGTATTTT.

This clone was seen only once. The chain's CDR3 is CASSQGGGQETQYF. The CDR3, as DNA: TGCGCCAGCAGCCAAGGGGGGGGGCAAGAGACCCAGTACTTC. The gene calls are TRBV5-1 and TRBJ2-5; tentative D call: TRBD2 (7 bases). Germline loops: CDR1 SGHRS, CDR2 YFSETQ. The V gene lost 4 bases and the J gene lost 2 bases, with 12 bases spanning the gap. This CDR3 region has 14 residues.

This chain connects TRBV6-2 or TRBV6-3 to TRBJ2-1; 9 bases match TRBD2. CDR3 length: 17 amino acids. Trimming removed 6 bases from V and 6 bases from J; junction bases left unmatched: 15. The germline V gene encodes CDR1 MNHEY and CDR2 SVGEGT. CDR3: CASSHLLGSGGLNEQFF. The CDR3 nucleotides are TGTGCCAGCAGCCACCTCCTTGGGAGCGGGGGGCTCAATGAGCAGTTCTTC.

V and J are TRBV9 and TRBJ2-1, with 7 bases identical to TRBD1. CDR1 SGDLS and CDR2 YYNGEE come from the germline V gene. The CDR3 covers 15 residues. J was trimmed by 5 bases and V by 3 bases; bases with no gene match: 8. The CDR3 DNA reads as TGTGCCAGCAGCGCCCGAGACAGGGTCCACAATGAGCAGTTCTTC. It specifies CASSARDRVHNEQFF. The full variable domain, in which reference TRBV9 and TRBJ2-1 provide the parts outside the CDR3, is DSGVTQTPKHLITATGQRVTLRCSPRSGDLSVYWYQQSLDQGLQFLIQYYNGEERAKGNILERFSAQQFPDLHSELNLSSLELGDSALYFCASSARDRVHNEQFFGPGTRLTVL.

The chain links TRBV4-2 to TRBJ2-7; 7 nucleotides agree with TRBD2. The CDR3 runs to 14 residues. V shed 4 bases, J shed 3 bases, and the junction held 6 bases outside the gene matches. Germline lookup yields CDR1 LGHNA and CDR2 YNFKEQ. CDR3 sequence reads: CASSPQREGYEQYF. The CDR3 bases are TGTGCCAGCAGCCCACAGAGGGAGGGCTACGAGCAGTACTTC.

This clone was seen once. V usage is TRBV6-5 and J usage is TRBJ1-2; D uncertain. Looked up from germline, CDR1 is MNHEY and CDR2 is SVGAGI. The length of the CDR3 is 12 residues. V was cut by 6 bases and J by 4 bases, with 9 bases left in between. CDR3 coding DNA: TGTGCCAGCAGGAAACCGAGCTATGGCTACACCTTC. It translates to CASRKPSYGYTF.

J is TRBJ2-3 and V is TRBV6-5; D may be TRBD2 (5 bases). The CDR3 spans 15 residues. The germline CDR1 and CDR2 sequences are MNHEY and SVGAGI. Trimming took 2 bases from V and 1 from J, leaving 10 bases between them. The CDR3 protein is CASSYGGPRTDTQYF. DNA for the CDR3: TGTGCCAGCAGTTACGGCGGGCCCCGCACAGATACGCAGTATTTT.

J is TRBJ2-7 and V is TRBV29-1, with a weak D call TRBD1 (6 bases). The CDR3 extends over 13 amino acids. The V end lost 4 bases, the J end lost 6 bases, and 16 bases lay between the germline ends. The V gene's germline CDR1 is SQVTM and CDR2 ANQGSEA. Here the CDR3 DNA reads TGCAGCGTTGGAGGACTCAGGGGCGGCGAGCAGTACTTC. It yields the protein CSVGGLRGGEQYF.